This T cell receptor beta chain was retrieved from a study of CD8+CD57+ T cells in acquired aplastic anemia. Overall study results and limits: Patients had twenty-nine CD8+ CDR3 sequences in common with controls (the shared set).

V lost 2 bases, J lost 0 bases, and 8 bases lay in between. The germline V gene has CDR1 MGHRA and CDR2 YSYEKL. The CDR3 length is 15 residues. Genomic DNA acted as the template from which TCR beta VDJ combination and CDR3 sequence profiling were carried out. MiXCR, applied by TCRdb to the reads, yields one record per CDR3 protein. The data show some 200,000 distinct CDR3 sequences, 34% seen once. As for this clonotype: Antigen: not known. This may come from a read error, since a much larger clone is one base off. The conserved closing phenylalanine or tryptophan is absent in this CDR3, likely reflecting a read error.

The sequencing sample was made of sorted CD4+, CD8+, or CD8+CD57+ T cells (not recorded which) from PBMCs. V gene TRBV4-1 combines with J gene TRBJ1-5; D remains ambiguous. This TCR came from a human donor in good health, serving as a control. CDR3 amino acids: CASSQNVNSNQPQHS. The CDR3 bases are TGCGCCAGCAGCCAAAATGTTAATAGCAATCAGCCCCAGCATTCT.